A selection of T cell receptor beta chains follows, all from one sample in a study of T cell repertoires in cytomegalovirus infection. Their specific antigens are unknown. TCRdb independently ran MiXCR on the reads; one entry per CDR3 protein. The sample holds 800,000 to 950,000 distinct CDR3 sequences, over 25% seen once. Sequenced here: cultured CD8+ T cells from PBMCs, sampled from culture after CMV antigen stimulation. These receptors were obtained from a human donor in good health (CMV status not recorded). Some clones in this sample may be carry-over from other donors' samples. Each CDR3 is given with its conserved first and last residue.

TRBV27,TRBJ2-1,CASILGDEQFF
TRBV7-8,TRBJ1-4,CASSPEGYEKLFF
TRBV25-1,TRBJ2-3,CASSEWGGTDTQYF
TRBV12-5,TRBJ1-6,CASGLGIRDPNSPLHF
TRBV11-2,TRBJ1-1,CASSLRGVDTLAFF
TRBV10-3,TRBJ2-6,CAISGGVGTGANVLTF
TRBV11-1,TRBJ2-1,CASSWSSVNEQFF
TRBV12-3/TRBV12-4,TRBJ1-1,CASSKTGRENTEAFF
TRBV19,TRBJ1-5,CASISLPGGGNQPQHF
TRBV12-3/TRBV12-4,TRBJ2-7,CASSLGAGVEEQYF
TRBV29-1,TRBJ2-1,CSVDGGAYNEQFF
TRBV4-1,TRBJ2-7,CASSQDPGFDEQYF
TRBV7-8,TRBJ1-2,CASSLEETGGAGYTF
TRBV27,TRBJ2-2,CASSILGSTGELFF
TRBV11-3,TRBJ2-2,CASSPPGLAGVNTGELFF
TRBV10-2,TRBJ2-1,CATRGGSSYNEQFF
TRBV7-9,TRBJ2-5,CASSPPPGDWTSVDQETQYF
TRBV27,TRBJ2-1,CASSEPAGERYNEQFF
TRBV2,TRBJ2-3,CASSERWVDEDTQYF
TRBV19,TRBJ1-3,CASSTPAGDTIYF